This T cell receptor (beta chain) was documented in a study of a mutant IDH1 vaccine in newly diagnosed glioma. Study-wide background: Patients underwent eight vaccinations, which took place in weeks 1, 3, 5, 7, 11, 15, 19 and 23. Treated patients, approximately 62% male and about 38% female, averaged about 42 years of age. Study-level findings and limits: The vaccine induced immune responses, and these occurred in about 93% of patients.

TCRdb's copy holds only in-frame clones and misses some; the assay was immunoSEQ multiplex PCR. The sample consists of around 120,000 clones, around three quarters of them appearing once. Time point: week 11, during vaccination. Mutant IDH1 20-mer peptide, at 300 ug, made up each vaccine dose, with topical imiquimod. About this clone: The antigen is not known.

V lost 4 bases and J lost 1; bases outside the gene matches: 11. CDR3 length equals 17 residues. Germline V gene sequence: CDR1 LGHNA, CDR2 YNFKEQ. The chain links TRBV4-2 to TRBJ1-1, with TRBD1 identical over 8 bases. Sequences were derived from PBMCs, sampled from a glioma patient whose treatment included an IDH1 peptide vaccine. This receptor was obtained from a man between 35 and 55 years old with glioma. The CDR3 protein is CASSRPTVGQANTEAFF. Here the CDR3 DNA reads TGTGCCAGCAGCCGCCCTACCGTGGGACAGGCGAACACTGAAGCTTTCTTT.